This T cell receptor (beta chain) was captured in a study of chemoradiotherapy in HPV16-positive cancers (dated by TCRdb to the early 2020s). Broadly, across the study: Using functional T-cell assays on cells from a couple of HPV16-positive patients, the researchers defined candidate HPV-specific T-cell clones and common TCR motifs. The study asked whether T-cell immunity to the HPV oncoproteins E6 and E7 changes during chemoradiotherapy and whether this immunity affects survival. The candidate HPV-specific TCRs and motifs were then tracked in TCR repertoires from about 93 patients with HPV-related cancers. Paper-wide results and their limitations: Expansion of candidate HPV-specific clones and E7-related TCR motifs was observed in the tumor microenvironment during treatment, whereas no such expansion was observed for non-HPV-specific T cells. Improved recurrence-free survival in HPV16-positive patients was associated with expansion of HPV-responsive T cells during chemoradiotherapy. The functional definition of HPV-specific T cells came from only two HPV16-positive patients, and the survival association was reported for HPV16-positive patients.

V is cut by 0 bases and J by 5 bases, and the space between the germline ends is 13 bases. From the germline V gene, CDR1 is MNHEY and CDR2 is SVGAGI. From its cysteine to its phenylalanine, the CDR3 spans 15 amino acids. Of the read, only the CDR3 DNA is kept; its 45 bases are in frame from base 1. Repertoires were sampled multiple times during chemoradiotherapy, which allowed clonal expansion in the tumor microenvironment to be followed. Receptors were amplified or captured by the immunoSEQ multiplex PCR assay. Here the immuneACCESS table is served through TCRdb, limited to in-frame sequences with V and J called. Missing clones are a known gap in these copies; in checked studies unresolved V genes cover under half, and the rest lacks a known reason. Counted in this sample were under 50,000 clones; 65% to 80% of them appeared once. The ten largest clones represent roughly 5.1% of the sample. A single count supports this clone. Its antigen is not yet known. Per-base quality was not reported, and no clone a single base away is much larger than it.

This receptor was identified in a human donor with HPV-associated anogenital cancer. This sample comprised blood, obtained from a patient who underwent chemoradiotherapy. The V gene is TRBV6-5 and the J gene is TRBJ1-1; the D segment could be TRBD1, given 5 matching bases. This receptor carries the CDR3 CASSYSVGVGTEAFF. The DNA is TGTGCCAGCAGTTACTCGGTAGGGGTTGGAACTGAAGCTTTCTTT.